A single sample gave rise to the 12 T cell receptor beta chains below, sequenced in a study of T cell responses to AZD1222 COVID-19 vaccine. Profiling relied on immunoSEQ multiplex PCR, and the TCRdb table lists in-frame clones only, not all of them. The table shows about 130,000 clones, with approximately 90% occurring only once. The specimen was peripheral blood, collected on day 0 of AZD1222 vaccination. Receptors originate from an adult in good health.

The chain recombines TRBV19 with TRBJ2-2, with TRBD1 as a possible D gene (6 bases). Germline V CDR1 and CDR2: LNHDA, SQIVND (reference sequence). The CDR3 loop spans 14 amino acids. Deletions cut 0 bases from V and 5 bases from J, with 7 bases between. The CDR3 DNA follows: TGTGCCAGTAGTATAGAAACAGGGACCGGGGAGCTGTTTTTT. Protein product: CASSIETGTGELFF. Drawing the rest from reference TRBV19 and TRBJ2-2, the complete variable domain is DGGITQSPKYLFRKEGQNVTLSCEQNLNHDAMYWYRQDPGQGLRLIYYSQIVNDFQKGDIAEGYSVSREKKESFPLTVTSAQKNPTAFYLCASSIETGTGELFFGEGSRLTVL.

V usage is TRBV27 and J usage is TRBJ1-4, with TRBD1 identical over 12 bases. The CDR3 has 15 residues. Germline V gene lookup returns CDR1 MNHEY and CDR2 SMNVEV (reference sequence). V dropped 3 bases and J dropped 10; count of bases not matched to a gene: 6. The CDR3 loop reads CASSLAGQGARKLFF. The CDR3 bases are TGTGCCAGCAGTTTGGCGGGACAGGGGGCCAGAAAACTGTTTTTT.

The chain is built from TRBV7-2 and TRBJ2-5; D is unresolved. This CDR3 is built from 17 residues. V was clipped by 1 base and J by 0 bases, with 15 bases between them. Germline V gene sequence: CDR1 SGHTA, CDR2 FQGNSA. CDR3 protein: CASSLGGGRTYQETQYF. CDR3 nucleotide sequence: TGTGCCAGCAGCTTAGGCGGCGGACGAACCTACCAAGAGACCCAGTACTTC.

V is TRBV15 and J is TRBJ1-6; D unclear. This CDR3 region has 16 residues. V gave up 3 bases and J gave up 4 bases, with 13 bases separating them. Germline V CDR1 and CDR2: LNHNV, YYDKDF (reference sequence). This CDR3 is CATSRPRELYNSPLHF. The CDR3 nucleotides read TGTGCCACCAGCAGGCCCCGGGAATTATATAATTCACCCCTCCACTTT. The variable domain in full, completed from reference TRBV15 and TRBJ1-6, reads DAMVIQNPRYQVTQFGKPVTLSCSQTLNHNVMYWYQQKSSQAPKLLFHYYDKDFNNEADTPDNFQSRRPNTSFCFLDIRSPGLGDTAMYLCATSRPRELYNSPLHFGNGTRLTVT.

This sequence joins TRBV19 and TRBJ2-3; 14 bases line up with TRBD2. Trimming at V came to 5 bases and at J to 7 bases, leaving 8 bases not matched to a gene. Looked up from germline, CDR1 is LNHDA and CDR2 is SQIVND (reference sequence). The CDR3 has 16 amino acids. CDR3 loop: CASSPGLAGGLYTQYF. The CDR3 coding sequence is TGTGCCAGTAGTCCCGGACTAGCGGGGGGCCTTTATACGCAGTATTTT.

The J gene is TRBJ1-4, the V gene TRBV3-1 (or the pseudogene TRBV3-2), with 9 bases that match TRBD1. CDR1 is LGHDT, CDR2 YNNKEL, per germline (reference sequence). The J segment lost 10 bases and the V segment lost 4 bases, leaving 10 bases of the junction unmatched. CDR3 length: 15 amino acids. CDR3 in DNA: TGTGCCAGCAGCCGGGGAATACAGGGGGCGGGAAAACTGTTTTTT. Amino acid sequence: CASSRGIQGAGKLFF.

About this clone itself: The sample holds other DNA sequences that translate to the same CDR3. The rearrangement joins TRBV28 to TRBJ2-7, with 11 bases that match TRBD1. This CDR3 is 14 amino acids long. Per the germline V gene, CDR1 is MDHEN and CDR2 is SYDVKM. Trimming at V came to 5 bases and at J to 2 bases, leaving 2 bases not matched to a gene. CDR3 sequence (DNA): TGTGCCAGCAGTCCGGGACAGGGGGCCTACGAGCAGTACTTC. It codes for CASSPGQGAYEQYF.

V usage is TRBV6-5 and J usage is TRBJ2-3; D is perhaps TRBD2 (5 bases). Trimming pared 5 bases from V and 6 bases from J, leaving 15 bases between. The CDR3 loop spans 14 amino acids. Germline assignment: CDR1 MNHEY and CDR2 SVGAGI. The CDR3 DNA reads TGTGCCAGCAGTAACCTTACCTGGAGGGATACGCAGTATTTT. Its translation is CASSNLTWRDTQYF.

The V call is TRBV19, the J call TRBJ1-1; D unresolved. The CDR3 has 13 residues. Trimming stripped 5 bases from V and 0 bases from J, with 7 bases between. Germline V gene lookup returns CDR1 LNHDA and CDR2 SQIVND (reference sequence). The CDR3 spells CASSPAMNTEAFF. CDR3 nucleotides: TGTGCCAGTAGTCCTGCCATGAACACTGAAGCTTTCTTT.

V and J are TRBV19 and TRBJ2-6; 7 nucleotides line up with TRBD1. J was trimmed by 4 bases and V by 4 bases; bases with no gene match: 13. The germline V gene encodes CDR1 LNHDA and CDR2 SQIVND (reference sequence). The CDR3 sequence is 18 residues long. The CDR3: CASSTPKNRGPGANVLTF. CDR3 sequence (DNA): TGTGCCAGTAGTACTCCCAAAAACAGGGGACCCGGGGCCAACGTCCTGACTTTC. The variable domain in full, with the rest retrieved from reference TRBV19 and TRBJ2-6, is DGGITQSPKYLFRKEGQNVTLSCEQNLNHDAMYWYRQDPGQGLRLIYYSQIVNDFQKGDIAEGYSVSREKKESFPLTVTSAQKNPTAFYLCASSTPKNRGPGANVLTFGAGSRLTVL.

This clone was seen just once. The CDR3 DNA is TGTGCCACCAGTGACCCGGACAGGAACACTGAAGCTTTCTTT. Protein sequence: CATSDPDRNTEAFF. This chain connects TRBV24-1 to TRBJ1-1; D is perhaps TRBD1 (6 bases). V lost 4 bases, J lost 1 base, and 9 bases lay in between. Per germline, CDR1 KGHDR and CDR2 SFDVKD. This CDR3 has 14 amino acids.

The J gene is TRBJ2-1, the V gene TRBV11-3, with a tentative D call TRBD2 (5 bases). CDR1 is SGHNT, CDR2 YENEEA, per germline. The CDR3 covers 17 residues. V lost 5 bases, J lost 0 bases, and 17 bases lay in between. CDR3 amino acids: CASSESYLGSSYNEQFF. In DNA, the CDR3 is TGTGCCAGCAGCGAATCCTATTTGGGGAGCTCCTACAATGAGCAGTTCTTC.